This T cell receptor (beta chain) was identified during a study of T cells in Graves' hyperthyroidism and ophthalmopathy. Broader study findings: Before onset, ophthalmopathy was predicted by the model a median around 6 months earlier. Stable hyperthyroidism was separated from ophthalmopathy by a model based on 13 V-J features. Peripheral blood also featured most of the thyroid clonotypes expanded above 0.001.

CDR3 length: 13 residues. V gave up 3 bases and J gave up 4 bases; unmatched junction bases: 4. Germline V lookup: CDR1 SQVTM, CDR2 ANQGSEA. RNA transcripts yielded amplified TCR beta CDR3 regions. The TCR CDR3 first-round RT-PCR relied on the HTBI primer set. TCRdb re-called the multiplex PCR reads through MiXCR, storing one row per CDR3 protein. The sample contains 480,000 or so distinct CDR3 sequences, 46% of which appear only once. Uncontrolled infection, other autoimmune disease, pregnancy or lactation disqualified patients from enrolment. The table lists this clonotype with many counts. No antigen is known for it.

The chain carries TRBV29-1 and TRBJ1-1; 8 nucleotides match TRBD1. The sequenced material came from peripheral blood or thyroid tissue (not recorded which). This receptor was identified in an adult woman with Graves' disease, either hyperthyroidism or ophthalmopathy (not recorded which). In nucleotides, the CDR3 is TGCAGCGTTGACAGGGGGCAGGCCACTGAAGCTTTCTTT. Translated, it gives CSVDRGQATEAFF.